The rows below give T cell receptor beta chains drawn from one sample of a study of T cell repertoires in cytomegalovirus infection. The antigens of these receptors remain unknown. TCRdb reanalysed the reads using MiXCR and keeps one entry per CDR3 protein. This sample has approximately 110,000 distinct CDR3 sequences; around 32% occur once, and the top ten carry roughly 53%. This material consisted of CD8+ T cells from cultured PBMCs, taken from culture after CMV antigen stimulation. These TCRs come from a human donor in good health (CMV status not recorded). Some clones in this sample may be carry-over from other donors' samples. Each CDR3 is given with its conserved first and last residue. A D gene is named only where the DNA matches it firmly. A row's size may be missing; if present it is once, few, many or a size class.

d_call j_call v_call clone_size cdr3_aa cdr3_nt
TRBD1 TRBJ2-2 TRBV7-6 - CASSPQSAGGADTGELFF TGTGCCAGCAGCCCCCAGTCGGCAGGGGGCGCGGACACCGGGGAGCTGTTTTTT
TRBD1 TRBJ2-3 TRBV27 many CASSPIRTGGIDTQYF TGTGCCAGCAGTCCTATTCGGACAGGGGGCATAGATACGCAGTATTTT
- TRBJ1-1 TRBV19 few CASSIGGAEAFF TGTGCCAGTAGTATCGGAGGGGCTGAAGCTTTCTTT
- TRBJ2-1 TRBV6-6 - CASSFIQGGEANEQFF TGTGCCAGCAGCTTTATCCAGGGGGGAGAAGCAAATGAGCAGTTCTTC
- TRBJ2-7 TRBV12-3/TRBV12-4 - CASSSQGNEQYF TGTGCCAGCAGTTCTCAGGGGAACGAGCAGTACTTC
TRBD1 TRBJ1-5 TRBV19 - CASSPDRNNQPQHF TGTGCCAGTAGTCCGGACAGGAACAATCAGCCCCAGCATTTT
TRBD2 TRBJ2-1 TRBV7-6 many CASSYDPTLASGGPGWFF TGTGCCAGCAGCTATGACCCTACACTGGCTAGCGGGGGGCCCGGTTGGTTCTTC
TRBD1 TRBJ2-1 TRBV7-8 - CASSTGGANNEQFF TGTGCCAGCAGTACAGGGGGCGCGAACAATGAGCAGTTCTTC
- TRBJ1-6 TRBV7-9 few CASSLTPRLTPSSYNSPLHF TGTGCCAGCAGCTTAACCCCTCGGCTGACTCCGAGCTCCTATAATTCACCCCTCCACTTT
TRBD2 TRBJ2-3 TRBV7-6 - CASSLEAGGRTDTQYF TGTGCTAGCAGCTTAGAAGCGGGGGGGCGCACAGATACGCAGTATTTT
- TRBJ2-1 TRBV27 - CASSPSVLASYNEQFF TGTGCCAGCAGTCCATCCGTTTTAGCCTCCTACAATGAGCAGTTCTTC
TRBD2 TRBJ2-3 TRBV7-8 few CASSLIRGDTDTQYF TGTGCCAGCAGCTTAATCCGGGGGGACACAGATACGCAGTATTTT
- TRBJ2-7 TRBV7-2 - CASSLSPAATRVHF TGTGCCAGCAGCTTATCCCCCGCAGCGACTAGGGTTCACTTC
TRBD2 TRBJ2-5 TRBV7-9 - CASNQLLAGGQALQETQYF TGTGCCAGCAACCAGTTACTAGCGGGGGGCCAAGCGCTCCAAGAGACCCAGTACTTC
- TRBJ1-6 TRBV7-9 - CASSLRGSPLHF TGTGCCAGCAGCTTACGGGGTTCACCCCTCCACTTT
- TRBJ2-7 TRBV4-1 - CASSRHPQGPYEQYF TGCGCCAGCAGCCGACATCCACAGGGACCCTACGAGCAGTACTTC